Listed here is a single T cell receptor (beta chain). The antigen is unknown. Assay used: immunoSEQ multiplex PCR; TCRdb lists only in-frame clones, some missing. Among roughly 140,000 clones listed, about 85% were seen once. This record comes from a study of T cell responses to AZD1222 COVID-19 vaccine. Study-wide points: Donors, mostly white British, included more females; clonal diversity was possibly underestimated. Recipients of AZD1222 seropositive at baseline numbered only 5 or 6. A reported finding is that nearly half of spike-specific TCRs target unmutated variant regions.

Trimming cost V 3 bases and J 6 bases, with 21 bases left between them. The CDR3 is 16 amino acids. CDR1 and CDR2 from the germline V gene are MDHEN and SYDVKM. The source of this sequence is an adult who had recovered from COVID-19. Sequenced here: peripheral blood, sampled after recovery from COVID-19. The chain employs TRBV28 and TRBJ2-7; tentative D call: TRBD2 (6 bases). CDR3 sequence reads: CASSLTGDTLYGEQYF. DNA for the CDR3: TGTGCCAGCAGTTTGACGGGGGATACTCTTTACGGCGAGCAGTACTTC.